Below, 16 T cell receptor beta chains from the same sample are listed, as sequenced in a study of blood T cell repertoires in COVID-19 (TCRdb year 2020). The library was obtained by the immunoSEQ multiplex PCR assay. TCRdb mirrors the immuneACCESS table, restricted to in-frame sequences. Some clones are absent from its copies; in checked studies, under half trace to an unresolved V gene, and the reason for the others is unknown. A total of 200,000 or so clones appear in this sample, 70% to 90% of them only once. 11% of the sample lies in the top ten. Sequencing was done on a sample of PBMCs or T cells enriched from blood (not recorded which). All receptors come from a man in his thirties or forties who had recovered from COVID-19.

DNA of the CDR3: TGTGCCTGGGACCGCGGCAAAGGTGTTGGCTACACCTTC. It codes for CAWDRGKGVGYTF. The chain uses TRBV30 and TRBJ1-2, with D uncertain. The CDR3 is 13 amino acids. The germline V gene encodes CDR1 GTSNPN and CDR2 SVGIG (reference sequence). Trimming removed 5 bases from V and 7 bases from J, with 17 bases in between.

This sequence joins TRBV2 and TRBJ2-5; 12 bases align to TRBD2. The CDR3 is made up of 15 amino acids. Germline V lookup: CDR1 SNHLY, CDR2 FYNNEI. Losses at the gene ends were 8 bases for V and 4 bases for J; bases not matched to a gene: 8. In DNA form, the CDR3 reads TGTGCCAGCCGACTAGCGGGGGCCACCGGAGAGACCCAGTACTTC. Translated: CASRLAGATGETQYF.

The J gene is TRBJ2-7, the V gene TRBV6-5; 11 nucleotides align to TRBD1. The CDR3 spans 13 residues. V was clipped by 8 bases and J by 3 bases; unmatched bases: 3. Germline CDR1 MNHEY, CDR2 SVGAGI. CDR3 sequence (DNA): TGTGCCAGCTGGGACAGGGGGGACTACGAGCAGTACTTC. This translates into CASWDRGDYEQYF.

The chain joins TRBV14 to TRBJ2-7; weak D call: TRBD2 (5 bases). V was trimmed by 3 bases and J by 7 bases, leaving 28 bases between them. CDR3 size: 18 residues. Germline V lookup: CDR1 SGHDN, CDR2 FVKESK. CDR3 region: CASSQARPAVPAAFEQYF. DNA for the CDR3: TGTGCCAGCAGCCAGGCTCGTCCAGCGGTCCCTGCTGCGTTTGAGCAGTACTTC.

The CDR3 protein is CASSEMLLSDRQPQHF. As DNA, the CDR3 is TGTGCCAGCAGTGAAATGCTACTCTCCGATCGTCAGCCCCAGCATTTT. This chain links TRBV6-1 with TRBJ1-5; D is uncertain. Trimming took off 2 bases at V and 6 bases at J, with 17 bases between the two ends. CDR1 and CDR2 (germline): MNHNS, SASEGT. The CDR3 covers 16 residues.

CDR3 in amino acids: CASSQVGLDRAYTF. The CDR3 DNA reads as TGTGCCAGCAGCCAAGTGGGTTTGGACAGGGCCTACACCTTC. This chain uses TRBV3-1 (or the pseudogene TRBV3-2) with TRBJ1-2, with 8 nucleotides matching TRBD1. The CDR3 contains 14 residues. Germline trimming cut 1 base from V and 10 bases from J; bases unmatched to any gene: 8. Per the germline V gene, CDR1 is LGHDT and CDR2 is YNNKEL (reference sequence).

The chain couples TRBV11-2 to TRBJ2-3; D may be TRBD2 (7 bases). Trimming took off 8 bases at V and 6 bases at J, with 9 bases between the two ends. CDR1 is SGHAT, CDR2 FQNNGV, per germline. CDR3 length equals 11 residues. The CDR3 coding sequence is TGTGCCAGCGGGAGGGGGGATACGCAGTATTTT. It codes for CASGRGDTQYF. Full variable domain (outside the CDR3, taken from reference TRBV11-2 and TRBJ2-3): EAGVAQSPRYKIIEKRQSVAFWCNPISGHATLYWYQQILGQGPKLLIQFQNNGVVDDSQLPKDRFSAERLKGVDSTLKIQPAKLEDSAVYLCASGRGDTQYFGPGTRLTVL.

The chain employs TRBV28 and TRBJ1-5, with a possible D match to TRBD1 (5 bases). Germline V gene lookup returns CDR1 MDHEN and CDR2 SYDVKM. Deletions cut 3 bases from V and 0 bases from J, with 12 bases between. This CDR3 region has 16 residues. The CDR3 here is CASSLGGAYSNQPQHF. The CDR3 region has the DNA TGTGCCAGCAGTTTGGGAGGGGCCTATAGCAATCAGCCCCAGCATTTT.

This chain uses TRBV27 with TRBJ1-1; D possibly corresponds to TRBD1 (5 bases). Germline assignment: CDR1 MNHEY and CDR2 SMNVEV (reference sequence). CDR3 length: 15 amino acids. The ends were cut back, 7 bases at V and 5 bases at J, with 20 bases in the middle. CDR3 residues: CASTLDPTGGTEAFF. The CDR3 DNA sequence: TGTGCCAGCACCTTGGATCCGACGGGGGGGACTGAAGCTTTCTTT.

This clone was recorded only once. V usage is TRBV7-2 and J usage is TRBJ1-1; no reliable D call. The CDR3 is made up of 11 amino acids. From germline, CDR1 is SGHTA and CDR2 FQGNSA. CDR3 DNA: TGTGCTCAAAAGAGAGGCACTGAAGCTTTCTTT. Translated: CAQKRGTEAFF.

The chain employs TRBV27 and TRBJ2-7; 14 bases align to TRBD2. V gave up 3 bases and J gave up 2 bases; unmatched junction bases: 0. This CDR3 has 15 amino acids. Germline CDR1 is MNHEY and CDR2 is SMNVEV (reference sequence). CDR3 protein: CASSLGLAGAYEQYF. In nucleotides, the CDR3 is TGTGCCAGCAGTTTGGGACTAGCGGGGGCCTACGAGCAGTACTTC.

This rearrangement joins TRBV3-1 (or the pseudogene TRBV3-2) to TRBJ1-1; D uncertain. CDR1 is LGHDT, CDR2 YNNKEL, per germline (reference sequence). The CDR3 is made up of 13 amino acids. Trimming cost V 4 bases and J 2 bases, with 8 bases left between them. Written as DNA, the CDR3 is TGTGCCAGCAGCCCCAATAGAAACACTGAAGCTTTCTTT. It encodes CASSPNRNTEAFF.

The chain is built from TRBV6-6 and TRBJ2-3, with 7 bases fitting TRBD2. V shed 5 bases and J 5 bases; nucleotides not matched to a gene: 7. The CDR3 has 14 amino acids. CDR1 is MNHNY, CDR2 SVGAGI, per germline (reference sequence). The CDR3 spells CASSRRLAGDTQYF. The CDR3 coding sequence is TGTGCCAGCAGTCGACGACTAGCCGGAGATACGCAGTATTTT.

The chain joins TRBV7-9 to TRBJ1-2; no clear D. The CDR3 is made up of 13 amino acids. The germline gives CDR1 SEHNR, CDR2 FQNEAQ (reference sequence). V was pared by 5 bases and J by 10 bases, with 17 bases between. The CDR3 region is CASSPAWEDSYTF. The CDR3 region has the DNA TGTGCCAGCAGCCCCGCCTGGGAGGATTCCTACACCTTC.

CDR3 in DNA: TGTGCCTGGGTGACAGACGTCTCCTACGAGCAGTACTTC. Amino acids: CAWVTDVSYEQYF. The V and J genes are TRBV30 and TRBJ2-7; a possible D gene is TRBD1 (5 bases). The CDR3 runs to 13 residues. Trimming took off 5 bases at V and 0 bases at J, with 11 bases between the two ends. Germline-derived CDR1 and CDR2 are GTSNPN and SVGIG (reference sequence). The full variable domain, with the rest looked up from reference TRBV30 and TRBJ2-7, is SQTIHQWPATLVQPVGSPLSLECTVEGTSNPNLYWYRQAAGRGLQLLFYSVGIGQISSEVPQNLSASRPQDRQFILSSKKLLLSDSGFYLCAWVTDVSYEQYFGPGTRLTVT.

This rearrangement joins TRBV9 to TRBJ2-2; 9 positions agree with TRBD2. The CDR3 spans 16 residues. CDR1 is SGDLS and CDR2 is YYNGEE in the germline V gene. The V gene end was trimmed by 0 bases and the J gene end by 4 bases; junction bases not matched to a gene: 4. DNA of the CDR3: TGTGCCAGCAGCGTAGGACTAGCGGAGTCCACCGGGGAGCTGTTTTTT. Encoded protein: CASSVGLAESTGELFF.